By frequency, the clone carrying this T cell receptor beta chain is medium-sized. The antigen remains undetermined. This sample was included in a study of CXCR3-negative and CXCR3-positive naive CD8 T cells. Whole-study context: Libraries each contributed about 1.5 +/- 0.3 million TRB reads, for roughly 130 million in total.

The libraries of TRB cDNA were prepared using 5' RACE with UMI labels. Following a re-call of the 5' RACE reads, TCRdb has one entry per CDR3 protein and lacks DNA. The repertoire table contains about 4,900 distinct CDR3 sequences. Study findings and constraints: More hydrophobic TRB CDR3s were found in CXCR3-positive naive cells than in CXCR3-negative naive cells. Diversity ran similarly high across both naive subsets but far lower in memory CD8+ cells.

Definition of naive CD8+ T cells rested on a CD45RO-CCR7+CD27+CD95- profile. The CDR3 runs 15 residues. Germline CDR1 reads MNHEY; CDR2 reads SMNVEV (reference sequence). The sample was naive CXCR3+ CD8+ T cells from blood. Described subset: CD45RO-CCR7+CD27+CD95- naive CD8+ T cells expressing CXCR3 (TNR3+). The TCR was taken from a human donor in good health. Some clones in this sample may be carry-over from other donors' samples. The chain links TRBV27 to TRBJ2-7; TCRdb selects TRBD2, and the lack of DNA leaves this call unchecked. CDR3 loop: CASSLVAGGTYEQYF.